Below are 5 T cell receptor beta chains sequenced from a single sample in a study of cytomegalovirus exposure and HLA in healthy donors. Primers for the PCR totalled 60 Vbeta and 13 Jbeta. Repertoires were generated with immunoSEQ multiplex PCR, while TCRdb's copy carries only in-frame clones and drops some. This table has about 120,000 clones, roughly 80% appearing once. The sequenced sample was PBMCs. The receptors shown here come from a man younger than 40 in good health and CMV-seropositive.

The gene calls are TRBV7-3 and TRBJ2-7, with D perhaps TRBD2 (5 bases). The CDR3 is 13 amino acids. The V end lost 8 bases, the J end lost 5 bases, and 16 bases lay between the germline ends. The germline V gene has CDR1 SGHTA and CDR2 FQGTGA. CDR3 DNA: TGTGCCAGCCGGGAAGGGTCGACTCACGAGCAGTACTTC. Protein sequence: CASREGSTHEQYF.

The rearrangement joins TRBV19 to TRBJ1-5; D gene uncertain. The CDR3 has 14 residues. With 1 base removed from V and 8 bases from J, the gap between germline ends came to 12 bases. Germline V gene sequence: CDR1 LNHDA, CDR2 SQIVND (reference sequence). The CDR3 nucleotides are TGTGCCAGTAGTATAGTGACGGAGCGGGAGCCCCAGCATTTT. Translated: CASSIVTEREPQHF.

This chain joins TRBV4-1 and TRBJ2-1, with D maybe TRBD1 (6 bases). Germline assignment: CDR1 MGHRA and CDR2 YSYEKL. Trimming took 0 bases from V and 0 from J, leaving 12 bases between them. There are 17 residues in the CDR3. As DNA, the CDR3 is TGCGCCAGCAGCCAAGATCAGCAGGGGTTCTCCTACAATGAGCAGTTCTTC. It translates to CASSQDQQGFSYNEQFF.

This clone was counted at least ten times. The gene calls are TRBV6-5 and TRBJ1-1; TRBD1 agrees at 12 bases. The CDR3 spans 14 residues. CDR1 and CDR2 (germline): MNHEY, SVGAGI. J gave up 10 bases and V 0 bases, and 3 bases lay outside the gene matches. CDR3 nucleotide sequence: TGTGCCAGCAGTTACTCGGGACAGGGGGCAGTAGCTTTCTTT. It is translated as CASSYSGQGAVAFF.

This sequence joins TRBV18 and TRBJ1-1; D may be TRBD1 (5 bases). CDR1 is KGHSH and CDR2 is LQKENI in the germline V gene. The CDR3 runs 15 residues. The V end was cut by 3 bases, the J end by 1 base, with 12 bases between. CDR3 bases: TGTGCCAGCTCACCTTCTGGGGCCACGAACACTGAAGCTTTCTTT. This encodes CASSPSGATNTEAFF.